What follows is one T cell receptor beta chain and its context. This specimen belongs to a study of blood T cell repertoires in COVID-19. Sequencing was performed with immunoSEQ multiplex PCR; in TCRdb, only in-frame clones are kept and a portion is missing. The sample carries roughly 320,000 clones, 65% to 90% recorded once. The CDR3 covers 14 residues. Germline loops: CDR1 KGHSH, CDR2 LQKENI. Trimming stripped 6 bases from V and 1 base from J, with 12 bases between. The source material was peripheral blood. The source of this sequence is a human donor in a cohort sampled during active COVID-19. This rearrangement joins TRBV18 to TRBJ2-5, with D hard to call. This CDR3 reads CASSRNGGQETQYF. CDR3 coding DNA: TGTGCCAGCTCCCGCAACGGCGGCCAAGAGACCCAGTACTTC.